This T cell receptor beta chain was profiled in a study of blood T cell repertoires in COVID-19. Profiled with immunoSEQ multiplex PCR; TCRdb holds only in-frame clones, not every one. Here the sample spans fewer than 40,000 clones, roughly 78% being singletons. This CDR3 spans 13 amino acids. CDR1 is SGDLS and CDR2 is YYNGEE in the germline V gene. Trimming took 6 bases from V and 5 from J, leaving 14 bases between them. The chain links TRBV9 to TRBJ1-2; the D is unclear. Sequenced material: peripheral blood. The receptor's source is a man in his 70s with acute or convalescent COVID-19. The CDR3 DNA reads as TGTGCCAGCACCCCAGAGGGTCCTTATGGCTACACCTTC. Translated, it gives CASTPEGPYGYTF.